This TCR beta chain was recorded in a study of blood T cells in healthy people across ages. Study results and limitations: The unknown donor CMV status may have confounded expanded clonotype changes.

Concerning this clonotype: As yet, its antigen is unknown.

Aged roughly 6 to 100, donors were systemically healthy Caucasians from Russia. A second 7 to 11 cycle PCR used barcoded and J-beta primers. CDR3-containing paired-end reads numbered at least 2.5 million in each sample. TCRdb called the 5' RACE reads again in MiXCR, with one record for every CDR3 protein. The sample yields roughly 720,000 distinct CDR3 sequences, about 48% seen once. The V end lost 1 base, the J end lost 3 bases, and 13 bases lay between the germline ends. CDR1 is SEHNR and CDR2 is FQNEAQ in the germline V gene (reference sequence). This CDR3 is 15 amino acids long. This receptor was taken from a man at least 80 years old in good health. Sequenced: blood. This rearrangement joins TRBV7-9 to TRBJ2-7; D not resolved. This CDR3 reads CASSLGAVGGYEQYF. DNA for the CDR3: TGTGCCAGCAGCTTAGGGGCAGTGGGTGGCTACGAGCAGTACTTC.